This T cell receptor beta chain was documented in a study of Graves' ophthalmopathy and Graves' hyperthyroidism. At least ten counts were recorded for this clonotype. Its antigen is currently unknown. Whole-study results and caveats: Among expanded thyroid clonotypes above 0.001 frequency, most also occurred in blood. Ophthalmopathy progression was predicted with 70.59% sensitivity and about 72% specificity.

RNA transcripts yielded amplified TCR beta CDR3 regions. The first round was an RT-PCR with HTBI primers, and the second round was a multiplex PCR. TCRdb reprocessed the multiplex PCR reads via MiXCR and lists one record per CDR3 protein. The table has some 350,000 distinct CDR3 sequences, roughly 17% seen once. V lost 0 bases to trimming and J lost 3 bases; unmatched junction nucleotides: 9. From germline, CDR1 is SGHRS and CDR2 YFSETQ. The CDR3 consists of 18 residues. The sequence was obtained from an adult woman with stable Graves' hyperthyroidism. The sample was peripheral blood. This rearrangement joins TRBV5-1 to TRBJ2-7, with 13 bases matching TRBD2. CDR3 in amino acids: CASSLALAGGAFDYEQYF. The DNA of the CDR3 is TGCGCCAGCAGCTTGGCACTAGCGGGAGGGGCCTTTGACTACGAGCAGTACTTC.